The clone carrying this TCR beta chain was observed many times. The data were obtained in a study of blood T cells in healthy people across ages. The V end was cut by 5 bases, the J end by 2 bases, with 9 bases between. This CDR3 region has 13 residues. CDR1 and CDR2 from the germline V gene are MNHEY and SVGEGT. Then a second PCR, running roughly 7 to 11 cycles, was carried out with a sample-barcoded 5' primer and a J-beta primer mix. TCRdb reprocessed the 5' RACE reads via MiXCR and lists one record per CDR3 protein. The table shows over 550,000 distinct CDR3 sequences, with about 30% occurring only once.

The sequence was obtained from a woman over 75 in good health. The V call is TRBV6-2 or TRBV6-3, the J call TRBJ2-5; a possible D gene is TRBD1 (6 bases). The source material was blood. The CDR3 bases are TGTGCCAGCAGTCGACAGGATCAAGAGACCCAGTACTTC. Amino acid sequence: CASSRQDQETQYF.